The sequence of this T cell receptor beta chain was determined in a study of CD8 T cells in Susac syndrome. TCR beta sequencing covered blood CD8+ and CD4+ T cells. The controls, all healthy donors, were matched for age and sex. Purification of the CD8+ and CD4+ T cells relied on negative isolation, and TEMRA cells underwent FACS enrichment. About 0.45 to 1 ug RNA was reverse transcribed with random hexamers. Amplification of TCR beta CDR3 was carried out by immunoSEQ multiplex PCR, which covered 54 Vbeta and 13 Jbeta segments. TCRdb reanalysed the immunoSEQ multiplex PCR reads using MiXCR and keeps one entry per CDR3 protein. The repertoire has approximately 120,000 distinct CDR3 sequences, about 93% of them found once; the top ten carry about 0.14%. The receptor was derived from a human donor in good health. Sequencing used CD4+ T cells from PBMCs.

The CDR3, as DNA: TGTGCCAGCAGCCAAGCCTCCGAGCAGTACTTC. It encodes CASSQASEQYF. The chain links TRBV14 to TRBJ2-7; the D is unclear. Germline CDR1 reads SGHDN; CDR2 reads FVKESK. Trimming removed 1 base at V and 6 bases at J, with 4 bases between. CDR3 length: 11 residues.